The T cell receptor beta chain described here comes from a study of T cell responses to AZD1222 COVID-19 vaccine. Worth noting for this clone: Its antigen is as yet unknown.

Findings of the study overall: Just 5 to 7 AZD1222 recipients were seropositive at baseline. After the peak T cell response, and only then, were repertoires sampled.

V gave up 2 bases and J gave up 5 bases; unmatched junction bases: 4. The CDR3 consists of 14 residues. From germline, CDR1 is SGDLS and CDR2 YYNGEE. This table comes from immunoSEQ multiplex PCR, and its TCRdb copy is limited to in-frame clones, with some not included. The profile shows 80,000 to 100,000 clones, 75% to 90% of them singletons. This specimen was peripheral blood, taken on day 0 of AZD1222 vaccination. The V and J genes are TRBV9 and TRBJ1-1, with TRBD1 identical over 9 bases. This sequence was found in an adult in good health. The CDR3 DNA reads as TGTGCCAGCAGCGTCACCGGGACAGGGACTGAAGCTTTCTTT. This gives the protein CASSVTGTGTEAFF.